The 30 T cell receptor beta chains listed next were all sequenced from one sample in a study of T cell repertoires in cytomegalovirus infection. TCRdb fed the reads into MiXCR, producing one record per CDR3 protein. In the table there are around 770,000 distinct CDR3 sequences, almost 30% of which are singletons. The antigens these receptors bind are not known. The source was cultured CD8+ T cells from PBMCs, collected from culture after CMV antigen stimulation. Source of these receptors: a human donor in good health (CMV status not recorded). Some clones in this sample may be carry-over from other donors' samples.

This chain uses TRBV12-3 or TRBV12-4 with TRBJ1-5; no reliable D call. Between the trimmed V and J ends, which lost 5 bases and 1 base, there was a span of 12 bases. The CDR3 has 15 amino acids. CDR3 sequence reads: CASSETASSNQPQHF. In DNA form, the CDR3 reads TGTGCCAGCAGTGAAACAGCCTCAAGCAATCAGCCCCAGCATTTT.

As to this clonotype: This may arise from a read error, as a much more abundant clone is one base away. The V gene is TRBV7-2, the J gene TRBJ2-7; 11 nucleotides align to TRBD1. The CDR3 has 13 amino acids. Germline-derived CDR1 and CDR2 are SGHTA and FQGNSA. The CDR3 coding sequence is TGTGCCAACAGCTTAGGACAGGGGGCCGAGCAGTACTTC. This gives the protein CANSLGQGAEQYF.

V and J are TRBV11-3 and TRBJ2-3, with 13 bases that match TRBD2. Germline lookup yields CDR1 SGHNT and CDR2 YENEEA. This CDR3 has 14 residues. Trimming removed 5 bases from V and 6 bases from J; junction bases left unmatched: 2. CDR3 DNA: TGTGCCAGCAGCAAGACTAGCGGGGGGGATACGCAGTATTTT. Translated, it gives CASSKTSGGDTQYF.

V gene TRBV2 combines with J gene TRBJ1-2; a possible D gene is TRBD1 (6 bases). CDR1 SNHLY and CDR2 FYNNEI come from the germline V gene. The V end lost 9 bases, the J end lost 2 bases, and 19 bases lay between the germline ends. The CDR3 length is 15 residues. The DNA of the CDR3 is TGTGCCAGTCATAAAGCCCAGGGGTCCAACTATGGCTACACCTTC. It encodes CASHKAQGSNYGYTF.

A word on this clonotype: Possible read error: a much larger clone is one base away. V and J are TRBV5-5 and TRBJ2-7; no clear D. There are 13 residues in the CDR3. V was cut by 1 base and J by 1 base, with 6 bases left in between. Per germline, CDR1 SGHKS and CDR2 YYEKEE (reference sequence). CDR3 sequence: CASSLWQSYEQYF. The CDR3 region has the DNA TGTGCCAGCAGCTTGTGGCAGTCCTACGAGCAGTACTTC. Together with reference TRBV5-5 and TRBJ2-7, the CDR3 gives the full variable domain: DAGVTQSPTHLIKTRGQQVTLRCSPISGHKSVSWYQQVLGQGPQFIFQYYEKEERGRGNFPDRFSARQFPNYSSELNVNALLLGDSALYLCASSLWQSYEQYFGPGTRLTVT.

The chain uses TRBV7-9 and TRBJ1-1; D gene uncertain. CDR3 length equals 12 residues. V was clipped by 8 bases and J by 6 bases, with 13 bases between them. Germline CDR1 is SEHNR and CDR2 is FQNEAQ (reference sequence). CDR3 residues: CASFVGLSEAFF. The CDR3 DNA reads TGTGCCAGCTTTGTAGGTTTGTCTGAAGCTTTCTTT.

V gene TRBV7-8 combines with J gene TRBJ2-3, with 8 bases that match TRBD2. The CDR3 covers 16 residues. J gave up 3 bases and V 6 bases, and 11 bases lay outside the gene matches. From germline, CDR1 is SGHVS and CDR2 FQNEAQ. Here the CDR3 reads CASSPARGGLTDTQYF. The CDR3 region has the DNA TGTGCCAGCAGTCCAGCCCGGGGGGGCCTTACAGATACGCAGTATTTT. The complete variable domain, with remaining parts taken from reference TRBV7-8 and TRBJ2-3, reads GAGVSQSPRYKVAKRGQDVALRCDPISGHVSLFWYQQALGQGPEFLTYFQNEAQLDKSGLPSDRFFAERPEGSVSTLKIQRTQQEDSAVYLCASSPARGGLTDTQYFGPGTRLTVL.

The rearrangement joins TRBV7-6 to TRBJ2-7, with 7 bases matching TRBD2. V was pared by 6 bases and J by 2 bases, with 13 bases of the junction left unmatched. CDR1 SGHVS and CDR2 FNYEAQ come from the germline V gene. The CDR3 is made up of 16 amino acids. The CDR3 sequence is CASSSRGGLQAYEQYF. The CDR3 DNA sequence: TGTGCCAGCAGTTCCCGCGGGGGATTGCAAGCCTACGAGCAGTACTTC. The whole variable domain, filled in from reference TRBV7-6 and TRBJ2-7, reads GAGVSQSPRYKVTKRGQDVALRCDPISGHVSLYWYRQALGQGPEFLTYFNYEAQQDKSGLPNDRFSAERPEGSISTLTIQRTEQRDSAMYRCASSSRGGLQAYEQYFGPGTRLTVT.

J is TRBJ2-7 and V is TRBV19; the D gene is possibly TRBD1 (5 bases). V was pared by 5 bases and J by 2 bases, with 7 bases between. Per the germline V gene, CDR1 is LNHDA and CDR2 is SQIVND (reference sequence). This CDR3 spans 12 amino acids. The CDR3 DNA follows: TGTGCCAGTAGTGACAGTACCTACGAGCAGTACTTC. Translating gives CASSDSTYEQYF. Full variable domain (rest looked up from reference TRBV19 and TRBJ2-7): DGGITQSPKYLFRKEGQNVTLSCEQNLNHDAMYWYRQDPGQGLRLIYYSQIVNDFQKGDIAEGYSVSREKKESFPLTVTSAQKNPTAFYLCASSDSTYEQYFGPGTRLTVT.

The rearrangement uses TRBV7-9 and TRBJ2-2; TRBD2 is a possible D gene (6 bases). CDR1 is SEHNR and CDR2 is FQNEAQ in the germline V gene (reference sequence). Trimming removed 5 bases at V and 6 bases at J, with 22 bases between. This CDR3 has 17 amino acids. CDR3 sequence reads: CASSQGPPGALAGELFF. The CDR3 DNA is TGTGCCAGCAGCCAAGGTCCCCCGGGAGCCCTGGCCGGGGAGCTGTTTTTT. Full variable domain (outside the CDR3, taken from reference TRBV7-9 and TRBJ2-2): DTGVSQNPRHKITKRGQNVTFRCDPISEHNRLYWYRQTLGQGPEFLTYFQNEAQLEKSRLLSDRFSAERPKGSFSTLEIQRTEQGDSAMYLCASSQGPPGALAGELFFGEGSRLTVL.

A word on this clonotype: Being one base from a much bigger clone, this may be a read error. The chain employs TRBV2 and TRBJ2-5, with 8 bases fitting TRBD1. V trimming: 6 bases; J trimming: 1 base; junction bases outside the gene matches: 4. The CDR3 sequence is 14 residues long. CDR1 is SNHLY and CDR2 is FYNNEI in the germline V gene. The CDR3 coding sequence is TGTGCCAGCAGGGGCACAGGGGGCCAAGAGACCCAGTACTTC. It translates to CASRGTGGQETQYF.

The chain is built from TRBV4-1 and TRBJ1-1, with D unresolved. CDR3 length: 16 residues. V lost 3 bases, J lost 4 bases, and 18 bases lay in between. Germline assignment: CDR1 MGHRA and CDR2 YSYEKL. CDR3 bases: TGCGCCAGCAGCCAGTTTGCAATGGCGGATGGCACTGAAGCTTTCTTT. It codes for CASSQFAMADGTEAFF.

A few counts support this clonotype. The V call is TRBV12-3 or TRBV12-4, the J call TRBJ1-1; perhaps TRBD1 as D (6 bases). V dropped 6 bases and J dropped 4 bases, with 18 bases sitting between them. There are 15 residues in the CDR3. CDR3: CASSQSQGRATEAFF. CDR3 DNA: TGTGCCAGCAGCCAAAGTCAGGGGAGGGCCACTGAAGCTTTCTTT.

This clonotype has just a few counts. The V gene is TRBV7-9, the J gene TRBJ2-7; 7 nucleotides line up with TRBD1. With 2 bases clipped from V and 3 bases from J, the junction kept 13 bases outside the gene matches. Germline V gene data show CDR1 as SEHNR and CDR2 as FQNEAQ (reference sequence). The CDR3 totals 17 residues. For the CDR3, the DNA is TGTGCCAGCAGCTTAAGTGGGGCCCGGGACAGAGTCTACGAGCAGTACTTC. This encodes CASSLSGARDRVYEQYF.

This clonotype has more than one count but fewer than ten. The chain has TRBV6-2 or TRBV6-3 and TRBJ2-3, with a possible D match to TRBD1 (6 bases). Trimming pared 5 bases from V and 4 bases from J, leaving 16 bases between. This CDR3 has 15 residues. Per the germline V gene, CDR1 is MNHEY and CDR2 is SVGEGT. CDR3 sequence reads: CASSNRDTGSDTQYF. The CDR3 DNA reads TGTGCCAGCAGTAACCGGGACACCGGATCAGATACGCAGTATTTT.

V usage is TRBV5-6 and J usage is TRBJ1-1; 8 positions agree with TRBD1. Germline V CDR1 and CDR2: SGHDT, YYEEEE. This CDR3 is built from 14 residues. The junction had 10 bases not matched to a gene; V was cut back by 4 bases and J by 8 bases. The CDR3 here is CASSPRDRYIEAFF. The CDR3 coding sequence is TGTGCCAGCAGCCCCCGGGACAGGTACATCGAAGCTTTCTTT.

This clonotype was observed a handful of times. The CDR3 sequence is CASSYGFGELFF. DNA of the CDR3: TGTGCCAGCAGTTACGGGTTCGGGGAGCTGTTTTTT. The chain links TRBV6-5 to TRBJ2-2; D is uncertain. This CDR3 has 12 amino acids. Trimming pared 2 bases from V and 7 bases from J, leaving 5 bases between. Germline V gene data show CDR1 as MNHEY and CDR2 as SVGAGI.

This clonotype has a handful of counts. This chain connects TRBV5-1 to TRBJ2-7; TRBD1 agrees at 7 bases. This CDR3 comprises 16 residues. With V trimmed by 3 bases and J by 0 bases, 9 bases remained unmatched. Per germline, CDR1 SGHRS and CDR2 YFSETQ. The CDR3 reads CASSSSTGVHSYEQYV. In DNA form, the CDR3 reads TGCGCCAGCAGCTCTTCTACAGGGGTCCACTCCTACGAGCAGTACGTC.

This chain uses TRBV2 with TRBJ2-6; 9 bases match TRBD1. The ends lost 8 bases at V and 0 bases at J; junction bases unmatched: 5. The CDR3 is made up of 16 amino acids. Germline assignment: CDR1 SNHLY and CDR2 FYNNEI. The CDR3 region is CASRGQGLSGANVLTF. The CDR3 DNA is TGTGCCAGCCGGGGACAGGGACTCTCTGGGGCCAACGTCCTGACTTTC.

The CDR3 nucleotides read TGTGCCAGCAGTCACTCCTCGGGGCACAGCTATGGCTACACCTTC. It is translated as CASSHSSGHSYGYTF. The chain couples TRBV27 to TRBJ1-2; D possibly corresponds to TRBD1 (5 bases). Germline lookup yields CDR1 MNHEY and CDR2 SMNVEV (reference sequence). The V and J ends lost 5 bases and 4 bases respectively, with 17 bases between them. This CDR3 spans 15 amino acids.

The DNA for the CDR3 is TGTGCCAGCAGTATGGGGGGGTTTACAGATACGCAGTATTTT. Translation gives CASSMGGFTDTQYF. The chain is built from TRBV27 and TRBJ2-3, with 7 bases aligning to TRBD2. The germline V gene has CDR1 MNHEY and CDR2 SMNVEV (reference sequence). With V trimmed by 5 bases and J by 3 bases, 5 bases remained unmatched. The CDR3 covers 14 residues.

This chain joins TRBV27 and TRBJ1-1; D gene unclear. Germline CDR1 and CDR2: MNHEY and SMNVEV (reference sequence). The V gene lost 5 bases and the J gene lost 6 bases, with 13 bases spanning the gap. This CDR3 region has 13 residues. The CDR3 protein is CASSRRTAAEAFF. CDR3 DNA sequence: TGTGCCAGCAGTCGACGGACGGCTGCTGAAGCTTTCTTT.

The chain uses TRBV6-1 and TRBJ2-1; D call uncertain. The CDR3 has 15 amino acids. Trimming pared 6 bases from V and 5 bases from J, leaving 17 bases between. Germline values: CDR1 MNHNS, CDR2 SASEGT. CDR3 sequence reads: CASRGSTRLDNEQFF. As DNA, the CDR3 is TGTGCCAGCAGAGGTTCGACACGGCTCGACAATGAGCAGTTCTTC.

The chain combines TRBV11-1 with TRBJ2-7; TRBD2 aligns across 7 bases. This CDR3 has 17 amino acids. From germline, CDR1 is SGHAT and CDR2 FQDESV (reference sequence). With 1 base clipped from V and 0 bases from J, the junction kept 9 bases outside the gene matches. CDR3 region: CASSLEGALADSYEQYF. CDR3 DNA: TGTGCCAGCAGCTTAGAAGGAGCTCTAGCGGACTCCTACGAGCAGTACTTC.

The chain joins TRBV7-9 to TRBJ1-1; D is ambiguous. The length of the CDR3 is 12 residues. V gave up 5 bases and J gave up 10 bases, with 14 bases separating them. CDR1 and CDR2 (germline): SEHNR, FQNEAQ (reference sequence). CDR3 amino acids: CASSLDRVGAFF. CDR3 DNA: TGTGCCAGCAGCCTAGACCGGGTGGGAGCTTTCTTT.

This clonotype was detected a few times. The genes are TRBV18 and TRBJ2-7, with 8 bases fitting TRBD1. The CDR3 spans 13 residues. V trimming: 5 bases; J trimming: 6 bases; junction bases outside the gene matches: 6. Germline V gives CDR1 KGHSH, CDR2 LQKENI. The CDR3 loop reads CASSVDREGEQYV. CDR3 sequence (DNA): TGTGCCAGCTCAGTGGACAGGGAAGGCGAGCAGTACGTC.

The chain employs TRBV19 and TRBJ1-1; D is unclear. Germline loops: CDR1 LNHDA, CDR2 SQIVND (reference sequence). Deletions cut 9 bases from V and 11 bases from J, with 13 bases between. The CDR3 runs to 10 residues. CDR3: CASIGVAAFF. DNA for the CDR3: TGTGCCAGCATCGGGGTTGCGGCTTTCTTT.

This clonotype was detected a few times. The rearrangement uses TRBV12-3 or TRBV12-4 and TRBJ1-1; 10 bases line up with TRBD1. This CDR3 has 16 residues. The V segment lost 5 bases and the J segment 4 bases; nucleotides outside the gene matches: 10. CDR3 in DNA: TGTGCCAGCAGTCCCCCGGGACAGGGGTTGATCACTGAAGCTTTCTTT. Amino acids: CASSPPGQGLITEAFF.

The gene calls are TRBV28 and TRBJ1-2, with 8 nucleotides matching TRBD1. Germline values: CDR1 MDHEN, CDR2 SYDVKM. After removal of 6 bases from V and 9 bases from J, the junction contained 12 bases not matched to a gene. The CDR3 consists of 14 residues. This CDR3 is CASSNRDRTVSYTF. The DNA of the CDR3 is TGTGCCAGCAGCAATAGGGACAGGACGGTCAGCTACACCTTC.

V usage is TRBV11-1 and J usage is TRBJ2-3; D might be TRBD1 (5 bases). Trimming removed 5 bases from V and 4 bases from J, with 13 bases in between. This CDR3 has 14 amino acids. Germline lookup yields CDR1 SGHAT and CDR2 FQDESV (reference sequence). The CDR3: CASSESRTPDTQYF. The CDR3 DNA sequence: TGTGCCAGCAGCGAATCTAGGACACCAGATACGCAGTATTTT. Based on the CDR3 plus reference TRBV11-1 and TRBJ2-3, the full variable domain is EAEVAQSPRYKITEKSQAVAFWCDPISGHATLYWYRQILGQGPELLVQFQDESVVDDSQLPKDRFSAERLKGVDSTLKIQPAELGDSAMYLCASSESRTPDTQYFGPGTRLTVL.